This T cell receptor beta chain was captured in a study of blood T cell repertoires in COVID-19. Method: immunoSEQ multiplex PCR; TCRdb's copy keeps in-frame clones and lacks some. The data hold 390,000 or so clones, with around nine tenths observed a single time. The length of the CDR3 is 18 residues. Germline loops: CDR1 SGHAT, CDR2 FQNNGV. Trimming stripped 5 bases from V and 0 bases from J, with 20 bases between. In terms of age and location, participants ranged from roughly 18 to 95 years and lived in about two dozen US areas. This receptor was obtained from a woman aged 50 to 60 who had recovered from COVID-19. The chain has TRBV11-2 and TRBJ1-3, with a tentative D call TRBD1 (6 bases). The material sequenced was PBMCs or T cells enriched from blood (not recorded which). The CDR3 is CASSVGSSGTSSGNTIYF. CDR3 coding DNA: TGTGCCAGCAGCGTAGGTTCATCCGGGACAAGCTCTGGAAACACCATATATTTT.